The 3 T cell receptor beta chains below all came from one sample that was sequenced in a study of T-cell reconstitution after alpha-beta-depleted transplantation in children. Construction of the TCRbeta library involved unique molecular identifiers. MiXCR, run by TCRdb on the PCR reads, gives a single entry per CDR3 protein. The profile shows 210,000 or so distinct CDR3 sequences, around 9.6% of them singletons. The sample in question was PBMCs from the stem cell graft donor, obtained from the stem cell graft. All receptors come from a human donor who donated a stem cell graft to a child with acute lymphoblastic leukemia.

J is TRBJ2-5 and V is TRBV10-3; unclear D gene. Germline V gene sequence: CDR1 ENHRY, CDR2 SYGVKD. Trimming took off 0 bases at V and 2 bases at J, with 7 bases between the two ends. CDR3 size: 14 residues. CDR3 bases: TGTGCCATCAGTGAGTCGCGGCAGCAAGAGACCCAGTACTTC. Its translation is CAISESRQQETQYF.

This clonotype showed up many times. The chain recombines TRBV7-9 with TRBJ1-2; 8 bases are a match to TRBD1. The CDR3 spans 15 residues. Germline assignment: CDR1 SEHNR and CDR2 FQNEAQ (reference sequence). J was trimmed by 3 bases and V by 2 bases; bases with no gene match: 5. CDR3 DNA: TGTGCCAGCAGCTTATGGGAGACAGGGGACTATGGCTACACCTTC. It yields the protein CASSLWETGDYGYTF.

This chain's CDR3 is CASSLWRENTGELFF. The CDR3 DNA reads TGCGCCAGCAGCTTGTGGAGAGAGAACACCGGGGAGCTGTTTTTT. This chain joins TRBV5-1 and TRBJ2-2; the D is unclear. The CDR3 has 15 amino acids. V was shortened by 1 base and J by 1 base, with 8 bases between the two germline ends. The germline gives CDR1 SGHRS, CDR2 YFSETQ.